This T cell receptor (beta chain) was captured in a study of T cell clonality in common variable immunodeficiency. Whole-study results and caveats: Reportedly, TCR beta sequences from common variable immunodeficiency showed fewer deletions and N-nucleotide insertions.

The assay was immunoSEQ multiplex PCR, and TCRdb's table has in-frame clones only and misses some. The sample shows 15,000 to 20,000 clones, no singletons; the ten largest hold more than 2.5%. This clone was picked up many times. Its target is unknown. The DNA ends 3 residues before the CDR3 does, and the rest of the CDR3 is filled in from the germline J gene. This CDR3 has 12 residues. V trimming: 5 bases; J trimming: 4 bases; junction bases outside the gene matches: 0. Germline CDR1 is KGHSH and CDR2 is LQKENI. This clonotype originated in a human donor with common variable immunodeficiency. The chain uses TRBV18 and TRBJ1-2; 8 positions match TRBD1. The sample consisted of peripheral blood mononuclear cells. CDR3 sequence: CASSGQGYGYTF. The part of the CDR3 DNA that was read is TGTGCCAGCTCAGGACAGGGCTATGGC.